A selection of T cell receptor beta chains follows, all from one sample in a study of shared clonotypes between healthy human individuals. Assay used: immunoSEQ multiplex PCR; TCRdb lists only in-frame clones, some missing. There are hundreds of thousands of clones in the sample; 73% occur only once, and around 1.8% lies in the top ten. What was sequenced was memory CD4+ T cells sorted from blood. The origin of the receptors is a woman in her 30s in good health. Both conserved end residues are part of each CDR3. D genes are given only for firm matches. Clone sizes are given selectively: once, few, many, or a class where the clone is expanded.

>.|17|TRBV4-1|.|TRBJ2-4
TGCGCCAGCAGCCGCAACGACTTCCGGGACTCCAAAAACATTCAGTACTTC
CASSRNDFRDSKNIQYF
>.|14|TRBV11-2|.|TRBJ1-1
TGTGCCAGCAGCTCGCACAGGGATAACACTGAAGCTTTCTTT
CASSSHRDNTEAFF
>.|15|TRBV27|.|TRBJ2-7
TGTGCCAGCAGTTTTCAGAGGAGCGGAACCTACGAGCAGTACTTC
CASSFQRSGTYEQYF
>.|15|TRBV4-1|.|TRBJ1-1
TGCGCCAGCAGCCAAGATAGGACCCGAGGAGGTGAAGCTTTCTTT
CASSQDRTRGGEAFF
>.|13|TRBV5-5|.|TRBJ2-2
TGTGCCAGCAGCTTGGAAGGGACCGGGGAGCTGTTTTTT
CASSLEGTGELFF
>.|17|TRBV7-8|.|TRBJ2-5
TGTGCCAGCAGACCAGGGTTTGAGATTACGTACCAAGAGACCCAGTACTTC
CASRPGFEITYQETQYF
>.|18|TRBV25-1|.|TRBJ2-1
TGTGCCAGCAGTGCAGACACCGGGACGGCCAGCTCCTACAATGAGCAGTTCTTC
CASSADTGTASSYNEQFF
>.|16|TRBV18|.|TRBJ2-6
TGTGCCAGCTCACCACGCAGAGACTCTGGGGCCAACGTCCTGACTTTC
CASSPRRDSGANVLTF
>.|18|TRBV27|TRBD2|TRBJ2-2
TGTGCCAGCAGTTGGGACTCGGGCGGGAGGGCCCTCGGCGGGGAGCTGTTTTTT
CASSWDSGGRALGGELFF
>.|16|TRBV7-9|TRBD1|TRBJ1-1
TGTGCCAGCAGCTCCCCTCCGGGACAGCGGAACACTGAAGCTTTCTTT
CASSSPPGQRNTEAFF
>.|15|TRBV6-1|TRBD1|TRBJ2-1
TGTGCCAGCAGCTCCGGGACAGGGGGAGACAATTGGCAGTTCTTC
CASSSGTGGDNWQFF
>.|12|TRBV11-3|.|TRBJ2-1
TGTGCCAGCAGCTTAGTGGACAATGAGCAGTTCTTC
CASSLVDNEQFF
>.|14|TRBV28|.|TRBJ1-5
TGTGCCAGCAGGGGGAATAGGAACAATCAGCCCCAGCATTTT
CASRGNRNNQPQHF
>.|15|TRBV5-1|.|TRBJ2-2
TGCGCCAGCAGCTCGCAAGGGCAGGTAACCGGGGAGCTGTTTTTT
CASSSQGQVTGELFF
>.|16|TRBV6-5|TRBD1|TRBJ2-7
TGTGCCAGCAGTTACTCAACCGGGACAGGGAAGGGCGAGCAGTACTTC
CASSYSTGTGKGEQYF
>.|13|TRBV25-1|.|TRBJ1-5
TGTGCCAGCAGAGGGAATGGGGATCAGCCCCAGCATTTT
CASRGNGDQPQHF
>.|12|TRBV7-2|.|TRBJ2-1
TGTGCCAGCAGCTTTTCAGGGCGTGAGCAGTTCTTC
CASSFSGREQFF
>.|13|TRBV19|.|TRBJ2-7
TGTGCCAGTAGCCCATCACAAGGATACGAGCAGTACTTC
CASSPSQGYEQYF
>few|15|TRBV19|TRBD2|TRBJ2-7
TGTGCCAGTAGTATCCTAGCGGGATTGACGAACGAGCAGTACTTC
CASSILAGLTNEQYF
>.|20|TRBV10-3|TRBD2|TRBJ2-5
TGTGCCATCAGTGACCCCTCCGGGACTAGCGGGAGGGCCAAGAGGGAGACCCAGTACTTC
CAISDPSGTSGRAKRETQYF
>.|11|TRBV18|.|TRBJ1-1
TGTGCCAGCTCACAATCCGGGGATGCTTTCTTT
CASSQSGDAFF
>.|14|TRBV10-3|TRBD2|TRBJ2-7
TGTGCCATCAGTGACCCAGGACTAGCGGGCCTCCAGTACTTC
CAISDPGLAGLQYF
>few|14|TRBV5-1|TRBD1|TRBJ2-2
TGCGCCAGCAGCGCGACAGGGGGAACCGGGGAGCTGTTTTTT
CASSATGGTGELFF
>.|14|TRBV2|TRBD1|TRBJ2-7
TGTGCCAGCACACGGACAGGGCGAACCCACGAGCAGTACTTC
CASTRTGRTHEQYF
>.|15|TRBV6-5|.|TRBJ2-2
TGTGCCAGCAGGGGCAGACAGAAAAACACCGGGGAGCTGTTTTTT
CASRGRQKNTGELFF
>.|15|TRBV28|TRBD1|TRBJ1-1
TGTGCCAGCAGTTTATGGGGACAGTTGAACACTGAAGCTTTCTTT
CASSLWGQLNTEAFF
>.|20|TRBV2|TRBD1|TRBJ1-3
TGTGCCAGCAGGGACTACCGGGACAGCCTATTCATACCCTCTGGAAACACCATATATTTT
CASRDYRDSLFIPSGNTIYF
>.|14|TRBV9|.|TRBJ2-3
TGTGCCAGCAGCGTAGTGGAGGGAGCAGATACGCAGTATTTT
CASSVVEGADTQYF
>.|16|TRBV28|TRBD2|TRBJ2-2
TGTGCCAGCAGTTTAGGAGGACTAGCGAGCACCGGGGAGCTGTTTTTT
CASSLGGLASTGELFF
>.|16|TRBV7-8|TRBD2|TRBJ2-3
TGTGCCAGCAGCTCCCGGACTAGCGGGAGAGGAGATACGCAGTATTTT
CASSSRTSGRGDTQYF
>.|14|TRBV10-3|.|TRBJ1-1
TGTGCCATCAGTGAGCAGGGGTCCTCGTCGGAAGCTTTCTTT
CAISEQGSSSEAFF
>.|12|TRBV6-1|.|TRBJ2-3
TGTGCCAGCGGCCTGAGCACAGATACGCAGTATTTT
CASGLSTDTQYF
>few|12|TRBV11-2|.|TRBJ2-1
TGTGCCAGCAGCCCGGGACGACATGAGCAGTTCTTC
CASSPGRHEQFF
>.|8|TRBV27|.|TRBJ1-2
TGTGCCAGGAATGGCTACACCTTC
CARNGYTF
>.|13|TRBV18|.|TRBJ1-1
TGTGCCAGCTCACCACTCCAGACAGCTGAAGCTTTCTTT
CASSPLQTAEAFF
>.|14|TRBV2|.|TRBJ1-5
TGTGCCAGCAGTGATCCAGGGGTAGTTTGGCCCCAGCATTTT
CASSDPGVVWPQHF
>.|16|TRBV13|.|TRBJ2-7
TGTGCCAGCAGCTACGGAAAGGGAATTGGGCAGCACGAGCAGTACTTC
CASSYGKGIGQHEQYF
>once|12|TRBV28|.|TRBJ2-7
TGTGCCAGCAGTTTATCGGAGCTCGGGCAGTACTTC
CASSLSELGQYF
>many|16|TRBV25-1|TRBD1|TRBJ1-5
TGTGCCAGCAGTGAATCTCGGCAGGGGGTGAATCAGCCCCAGCATTTT
CASSESRQGVNQPQHF
>.|14|TRBV6-5|.|TRBJ1-4
TGTGCCAGCAGACCGGACAGATTACAAGAAAAACTGTTTTTT
CASRPDRLQEKLFF
>.|15|TRBV5-1|.|TRBJ2-7
TGCGCCAGCAGGACCTCGTGGATCAGCTCCTACGAGCAGTACTTC
CASRTSWISSYEQYF
>.|14|TRBV19|TRBD1|TRBJ2-7
TGTGCCAGTAGTACGGGACAGGGACGCTACGAGCAGTACTTC
CASSTGQGRYEQYF
>.|14|TRBV28|TRBD1|TRBJ1-1
TGTGCCAGCAGTCTGACAGGGGTGGACACTGAAGCTTTCTTT
CASSLTGVDTEAFF
>.|15|TRBV7-9|.|TRBJ1-3
TGTGCCAGCAGCCCCCTCAGGGCGAACGGAAACACCATATATTTT
CASSPLRANGNTIYF
>.|15|TRBV2|TRBD1|TRBJ2-3
TGTGCCAGCACCAAACAGGGGGGTGGCACAGATACGCAGTATTTT
CASTKQGGGTDTQYF
>few|13|TRBV30|.|TRBJ1-1
TGTGCCTGGGGCACAGGCTACGACACTGAAGCTTTCTTT
CAWGTGYDTEAFF
>once|16|TRBV7-9|.|TRBJ2-3
TGTGCCAGCAGCTGGGGGCGTAGCGGAGGCACAGATACGCAGTATTTT
CASSWGRSGGTDTQYF
>once|15|TRBV15|TRBD1|TRBJ1-2
TGTGCCACCAGCGGGATGACAGGGGGAAATTCTGGCTACACCTTC
CATSGMTGGNSGYTF
>.|14|TRBV6-5|TRBD2|TRBJ2-1
TGTGCCAGCAGTTACAGCGGGATAGTCGGGGAGCAGTTCTTC
CASSYSGIVGEQFF
>.|14|TRBV2|TRBD2|TRBJ2-7
TGTGCCAGCAGTGTACGGGAGGGCTCCTACGAGCAGTACTTC
CASSVREGSYEQYF
>.|19|TRBV28|TRBD2|TRBJ2-3
TGTGCCAGCAGGGCCGGACTAGCGGGCTTAAGAGGAGTAGCAGATACGCAGTATTTT
CASRAGLAGLRGVADTQYF
>.|12|TRBV6-1|.|TRBJ2-7
TGTGCCAGCAGTCCTACAGGGATTAGGCCGTACTTC
CASSPTGIRPYF
>.|16|TRBV5-1|TRBD1|TRBJ1-1
TGCGCCAGCAGCAGACGGACAGGGGGCGGTTTGACTGAAGCTTTCTTT
CASSRRTGGGLTEAFF
>.|16|TRBV2|.|TRBJ2-5
TGTGCCACACGACACCCCCGGGCGGTGATAGGAGAGACCCAGTACTTC
CATRHPRAVIGETQYF